This T cell receptor (beta chain) was found in a study of response to subunit inactivated influenza vaccine. TCRdb ran MiXCR on the RT-PCR reads and lists one entry per CDR3 protein. This sample carries over 400,000 distinct CDR3 sequences, approximately 13% of them seen once, and the ten largest clones take about an eighth. This clonotype was seen many times. This specimen consisted of PBMCs from blood, obtained about 6 weeks after vaccination. This receptor was taken from a man in his fifties or sixties who received an inactivated influenza vaccine.

The CDR3 DNA sequence: TGTGCCAGAGGGAGGGGTGGCTACACCTTC. It specifies CARGRGGYTF. The chain has TRBV12-3 or TRBV12-4 and TRBJ1-2, with D tentatively TRBD1 (5 bases). The CDR3 is made up of 10 amino acids. The V end lost 9 bases, the J end lost 7 bases, and 9 bases lay between the germline ends.